Following are 2 T cell receptor beta chains from one sample sequenced in a study of shared clonotypes between healthy human individuals. The repertoire was sequenced with immunoSEQ multiplex PCR; TCRdb's copy has only in-frame clones and lacks some. The table has millions of clones, over 85% seen once. Naive CD8 cells, CD45RO-negative and positively selected for CCR7, excluded terminally differentiated effector memory CD45RA+ cells. Input material: naive CD8+ T cells sorted from blood. Receptors were obtained from a man between 18 and 35 years old in good health.

This clone was observed once. The genes are TRBV28 and TRBJ1-6; the D is unclear. Germline assignment: CDR1 MDHEN and CDR2 SYDVKM. The CDR3 loop spans 14 amino acids. Trimming removed 2 bases from V and 6 bases from J, with 8 bases in between. The CDR3 sequence is CASSLIDSNSPLHF. In DNA, the CDR3 is TGTGCCAGCAGTTTAATCGACTCTAATTCACCCCTCCACTTT. Using reference TRBV28 and TRBJ1-6 for the parts outside the CDR3, the full variable domain is DVKVTQSSRYLVKRTGEKVFLECVQDMDHENMFWYRQDPGLGLRLIYFSYDVKMKEKGDIPEGYSVSREKKERFSLILESASTNQTSMYLCASSLIDSNSPLHFGNGTRLTVT.

The chain joins TRBV5-1 to TRBJ1-1; TRBD1 matches at 8 bases. Trimming at V came to 0 bases and at J to 6 bases, leaving 7 bases not matched to a gene. The germline gives CDR1 SGHRS, CDR2 YFSETQ. CDR3 size: 15 residues. CDR3 in amino acids: CASSLVDREYPEAFF. Written as DNA, the CDR3 is TGCGCCAGCAGCTTGGTGGACAGGGAGTACCCTGAAGCTTTCTTT.